These 17 T cell receptor beta chains came from one sample sequenced in a study of blood T cell repertoires in COVID-19 (dated by TCRdb to about 2020). The library was built by means of the immunoSEQ multiplex PCR assay. TCRdb stores this immuneACCESS table with in-frame sequences only. Part of the clones is absent; in the studies checked, under half of the shortfall reflects unresolved V genes, and no reason is known for the rest. Within this sample are 85,000 to 100,000 clones, with 70% to 85% of them counted one time only. The ten largest clones represent 17% of the sample. The source material was peripheral blood. These receptor sequences come from a woman aged 55-69 years with acute or convalescent COVID-19.

The count of this clone is one. This chain joins TRBV7-9 and TRBJ1-2, with 8 bases lining up with TRBD1. CDR1 and CDR2 from the germline V gene are SEHNR and FQNEAQ (reference sequence). The CDR3 contains 15 residues. After removal of 5 bases from V and 4 bases from J, the junction contained 9 bases not matched to a gene. CDR3 region: CASSPVQGVSYGYTF. In nucleotides, the CDR3 is TGTGCCAGCAGCCCAGTACAGGGGGTGAGCTATGGCTACACCTTC.

This chain links TRBV5-1 with TRBJ1-2, with 7 positions matching TRBD1. After removal of 9 bases from V and 2 bases from J, the junction contained 7 bases not matched to a gene. This CDR3 has 13 residues. The germline V gene encodes CDR1 SGHRS and CDR2 YFSETQ. CDR3: CATGQDPNYGYTF. CDR3 coding DNA: TGCGCCACCGGACAGGATCCCAACTATGGCTACACCTTC.

This chain joins TRBV18 and TRBJ2-7; 8 nucleotides line up with TRBD1. The CDR3 sequence is 16 residues long. The junction had 8 bases not matched to a gene; V was cut back by 4 bases and J by 0 bases. From germline, CDR1 is KGHSH and CDR2 LQKENI. The CDR3 here is CASSQGTGPFSYEQYF. CDR3 sequence (DNA): TGTGCCAGCTCACAAGGGACAGGCCCTTTCTCCTACGAGCAGTACTTC.

This clone was counted a few times. The CDR3 is CASNSSPNTGELFF. DNA for the CDR3: TGTGCCAGTAACTCTAGCCCGAACACCGGGGAGCTGTTTTTT. The V and J genes are TRBV19 and TRBJ2-2; D possibly corresponds to TRBD2 (5 bases). Trimming left V 7 bases short and J 0 bases short, with 9 bases between. Germline-derived CDR1 and CDR2 are LNHDA and SQIVND (reference sequence). The CDR3 is 14 residues long.

This chain joins TRBV3-1 (or the pseudogene TRBV3-2) and TRBJ1-2, with D unclear. The CDR3 totals 13 residues. V was shortened by 3 bases and J by 5 bases, with 10 bases between the two germline ends. Per the germline V gene, CDR1 is LGHDT and CDR2 is YNNKEL (reference sequence). This CDR3 reads CASSQTEWYGYTF. As DNA, the CDR3 is TGTGCCAGCAGCCAGACTGAGTGGTATGGCTACACCTTC.

This sequence joins TRBV30 and TRBJ2-3, with a possible D match to TRBD1 (5 bases). Germline V gene lookup returns CDR1 GTSNPN and CDR2 SVGIG (reference sequence). V shed 3 bases and J shed 0 bases, with 13 bases lying between them. CDR3 length equals 15 residues. This CDR3 reads CAWRRTGFSTDTQYF. CDR3 bases: TGTGCCTGGAGGCGCACAGGCTTCAGCACAGATACGCAGTATTTT.

V is TRBV2 and J is TRBJ1-5, with a tentative D call TRBD1 (5 bases). CDR1 is SNHLY and CDR2 is FYNNEI in the germline V gene. This CDR3 comprises 15 residues. Trimming removed 6 bases from V and 0 bases from J, with 12 bases in between. The CDR3 region is CASSEQVNSNQPQHF. Here the CDR3 DNA reads TGTGCCAGCAGCGAACAGGTTAATAGCAATCAGCCCCAGCATTTT.

The rearrangement joins TRBV19 to TRBJ2-7; possibly TRBD1 for D (6 bases). Trimming shortened V by 7 bases and J by 2 bases, and 18 bases separated the two germline ends. The germline gives CDR1 LNHDA, CDR2 SQIVND (reference sequence). The CDR3 length is 15 residues. Written as DNA, the CDR3 is TGTGCCAGTACCTCGAATGACAGGCCCCCCTACGAGCAGTACTTC. Translating it yields CASTSNDRPPYEQYF.

The chain recombines TRBV27 with TRBJ2-1; D is possibly TRBD1 (5 bases). CDR1 and CDR2 (germline): MNHEY, SMNVEV (reference sequence). The CDR3 has 11 amino acids. V gave up 9 bases and J gave up 6 bases, with 9 bases separating them. The CDR3 loop reads CASSGFNEQFF. In DNA form, the CDR3 reads TGTGCCAGTTCAGGGTTCAATGAGCAGTTCTTC.

V is TRBV28 and J is TRBJ2-6; D is undetermined. Per germline, CDR1 MDHEN and CDR2 SYDVKM. CDR3 length: 16 residues. The V gene lost 3 bases and the J gene lost 0 bases, with 9 bases spanning the gap. The CDR3 protein is CASSLERYSGANVLTF. CDR3 sequence (DNA): TGTGCCAGCAGTTTGGAGAGGTACTCTGGGGCCAACGTCCTGACTTTC.

This rearrangement joins TRBV6-7 to TRBJ2-2, with TRBD2 matching over 7 bases. TRBV6-7 is classed as an ORF, of uncertain function. The CDR3 has 17 residues. The ends lost 0 bases at V and 4 bases at J; junction bases unmatched: 8. The CDR3 protein is CASSYSRRVAGTGELFF. DNA of the CDR3: TGTGCCAGCAGTTACTCGAGAAGAGTAGCGGGCACCGGGGAGCTGTTTTTT.

The chain couples TRBV6-6 to TRBJ1-2; D is possibly TRBD1 (6 bases). Looked up from germline, CDR1 is MNHNY and CDR2 is SVGAGI (reference sequence). The CDR3 is 16 residues long. Trimming pared 8 bases from V and 2 bases from J, leaving 21 bases between. The CDR3 coding sequence is TGTGCCAGCTACCACGGGTTAGGGGGAGACAACTATGGCTACACCTTC. Protein: CASYHGLGGDNYGYTF.

V is TRBV3-1 (or the pseudogene TRBV3-2) and J is TRBJ2-7; D is possibly TRBD1 (6 bases). The V gene's germline CDR1 is LGHDT and CDR2 YNNKEL (reference sequence). Trimming took 6 bases from V and 5 from J, leaving 20 bases between them. The CDR3 length is 15 residues. The CDR3 reads CASSRFIGGQDEQYF. DNA of the CDR3: TGTGCCAGCAGTCGGTTCATAGGGGGTCAGGACGAGCAGTACTTC.

The rearrangement uses TRBV30 and TRBJ1-6; D might be TRBD1 (6 bases). Germline assignment: CDR1 GTSNPN and CDR2 SVGIG (reference sequence). V dropped 2 bases and J dropped 7 bases, with 15 bases sitting between them. The CDR3 is made up of 15 amino acids. The CDR3 DNA sequence: TGTGCCTGGAGTAGGTGGGCAGGGGACAATTCACCCCTCCACTTT. It codes for CAWSRWAGDNSPLHF.

DNA for the CDR3: TGTGCCAGCAGCAAAGCTCACCCAGGAAACCAAGAGACCCAGTACTTC. Its translation: CASSKAHPGNQETQYF. The chain joins TRBV21-1 to TRBJ2-5; TRBD1, as called in the table, went unchecked against the DNA. TRBV21-1 is reported as a pseudogene. The CDR3 is made up of 16 amino acids.

This clone was observed once. The chain joins TRBV6-5 to TRBJ1-3; tentatively, D is TRBD1 (5 bases). This CDR3 has 14 residues. Trimming removed 6 bases at V and 8 bases at J, with 17 bases between. Germline lookup yields CDR1 MNHEY and CDR2 SVGAGI. In nucleotides, the CDR3 is TGTGCCAGCAGGAAGGGCAGGGTCACGGACACCATATATTTT. Translation: CASRKGRVTDTIYF.

J is TRBJ2-1 and V is TRBV3-1 (or the pseudogene TRBV3-2), with 7 bases that match TRBD1. The CDR3 spans 15 residues. Germline V gene lookup returns CDR1 LGHDT and CDR2 YNNKEL (reference sequence). V lost 1 base and J lost 2; bases outside the gene matches: 2. CDR3 bases: TGTGCCAGCAGCCAAGGGACAGGCCCCTACAATGAGCAGTTCTTC. As protein: CASSQGTGPYNEQFF.